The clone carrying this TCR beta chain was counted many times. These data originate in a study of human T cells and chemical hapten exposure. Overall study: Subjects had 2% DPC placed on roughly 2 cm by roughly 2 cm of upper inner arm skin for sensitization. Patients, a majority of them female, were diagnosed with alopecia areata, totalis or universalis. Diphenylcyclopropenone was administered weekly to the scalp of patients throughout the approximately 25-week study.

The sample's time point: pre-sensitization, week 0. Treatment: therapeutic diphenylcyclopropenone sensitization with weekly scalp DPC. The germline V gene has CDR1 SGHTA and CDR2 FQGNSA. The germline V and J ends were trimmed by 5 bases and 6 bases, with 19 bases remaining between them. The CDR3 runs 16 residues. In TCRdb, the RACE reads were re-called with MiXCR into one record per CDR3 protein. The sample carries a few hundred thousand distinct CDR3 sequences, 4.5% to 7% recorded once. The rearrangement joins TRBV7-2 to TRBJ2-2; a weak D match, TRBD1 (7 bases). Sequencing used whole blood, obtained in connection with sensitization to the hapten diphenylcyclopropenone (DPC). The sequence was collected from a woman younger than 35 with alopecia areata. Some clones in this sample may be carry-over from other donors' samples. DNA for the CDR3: TGTGCCAGCAGCACCCAGGGGGGTCGCCCCCCCGGGGAGCTGTTTTTT. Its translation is CASSTQGGRPPGELFF.